Each of the 19 T cell receptor beta chains below was sequenced from the same sample in a study of shared T cell receptors in the human thymus. Some clones are missing from TCRdb's copy, which holds only in-frame ones; the method was immunoSEQ multiplex PCR. This sample has hundreds of thousands of clones, with 75% to 85% found just once. In addition, the sample was reused for a study of human thymus T cells.

Sequencing was done on a sample of thymocytes. All receptors derive from a boy in the first two years of life with a congenital heart defect.

The J gene is TRBJ2-1, the V gene TRBV5-6; 10 bases align to TRBD2. The CDR3 extends over 18 amino acids. Germline V gene lookup returns CDR1 SGHDT and CDR2 YYEEEE. The junction had 7 bases not matched to a gene; V was cut back by 0 bases and J by 1 base. The CDR3 DNA reads as TGTGCCAGCAGCTTGGGGTCTAGCGGGAGTGGATCCTACAATGAGCAGTTCTTC. The encoded protein is CASSLGSSGSGSYNEQFF. Variable domain in full (rest from reference TRBV5-6 and TRBJ2-1): DAGVTQSPTHLIKTRGQQVTLRCSPKSGHDTVSWYQQALGQGPQFIFQYYEEEERQRGNFPDRFSGHQFPNYSSELNVNALLLGDSALYLCASSLGSSGSGSYNEQFFGPGTRLTVL.

This rearrangement joins TRBV5-6 to TRBJ2-7, with 7 bases fitting TRBD1. The junction had 10 bases not matched to a gene; V was cut back by 0 bases and J by 7 bases. The germline gives CDR1 SGHDT, CDR2 YYEEEE. This CDR3 has 15 amino acids. CDR3 amino acids: CASSLDRGRSEEQYF. The CDR3 region has the DNA TGTGCCAGCAGCTTGGACAGGGGCCGTTCAGAAGAGCAGTACTTC.

The J gene is TRBJ2-7, the V gene TRBV10-3; 9 bases are shared with TRBD1. CDR3 length: 15 amino acids. Per germline, CDR1 ENHRY and CDR2 SYGVKD. Germline trimming cut 0 bases from V and 5 bases from J; bases unmatched to any gene: 5. Here the CDR3 DNA reads TGTGCCATCAGTGAGTCGGACAGGGGCTGCCACGAGCAGTACTTC. It yields the protein CAISESDRGCHEQYF.

The J gene is TRBJ2-1, the V gene TRBV6-5; 13 bases map to TRBD2. V was pared by 4 bases and J by 8 bases, with 5 bases of the junction left unmatched. The CDR3 consists of 15 residues. Germline V lookup: CDR1 MNHEY, CDR2 SVGAGI. The CDR3 sequence: CASSSGLAGIDEQFF. CDR3 in DNA: TGTGCCAGCAGTTCGGGACTAGCGGGGATCGATGAGCAGTTCTTC.

The genes are TRBV5-6 and TRBJ2-1; tentatively, D is TRBD2 (5 bases). Germline CDR1 reads SGHDT; CDR2 reads YYEEEE. The V end lost 0 bases, the J end lost 2 bases, and 9 bases lay between the germline ends. The CDR3 is 15 residues long. The CDR3 reads CASSLVAGPYNEQFF. CDR3 bases: TGTGCCAGCAGCTTGGTGGCGGGTCCCTACAATGAGCAGTTCTTC.

The gene calls are TRBV28 and TRBJ2-5; 8 nucleotides align to TRBD2. The CDR3 contains 12 residues. CDR1 and CDR2 (germline): MDHEN, SYDVKM. V trimming: 10 bases; J trimming: 8 bases; junction bases outside the gene matches: 9. CDR3 DNA: TGTGCCACCTCGGGACTAGTTGACACCCAGTACTTC. It yields the protein CATSGLVDTQYF.

This clone has a handful of counts. The V call is TRBV7-5, the J call TRBJ2-7; the DNA was not used to check the table's D call, TRBD2. TRBV7-5 is labeled a pseudogene. This CDR3 comprises 14 residues. The CDR3 protein is CVRSVSGGSYEQYF. The CDR3 DNA follows: TGTGTCAGAAGCGTTAGCGGGGGATCCTACGAGCAGTACTTC.

This clone has a single count. The chain joins TRBV7-2 to TRBJ2-7; D gene uncertain. This CDR3 is 18 amino acids long. The V gene lost 0 bases and the J gene lost 2 bases, with 20 bases spanning the gap. Germline loops: CDR1 SGHTA, CDR2 FQGNSA. CDR3 protein: CASSLAVGSRRIAYEQYF. The DNA for the CDR3 is TGTGCCAGCAGCTTAGCGGTTGGCTCTAGAAGGATTGCCTACGAGCAGTACTTC.

This chain uses TRBV27 with TRBJ1-1; 12 bases line up with TRBD1. The CDR3 is 16 residues long. Germline loops: CDR1 MNHEY, CDR2 SMNVEV (reference sequence). J was trimmed by 7 bases and V by 5 bases; bases with no gene match: 11. DNA of the CDR3: TGTGCCAGCAGTCACCCCCCGGGACAGGGGGCCAGTGAAGCTTTCTTT. Protein sequence: CASSHPPGQGASEAFF.

This chain joins TRBV15 and TRBJ2-4, with D tentatively TRBD1 (5 bases). The CDR3 has 16 residues. Germline V gene lookup returns CDR1 LNHNV and CDR2 YYDKDF (reference sequence). Trimming stripped 0 bases from V and 0 bases from J, with 9 bases between. CDR3: CATSRDGAEAKNIQYF. The CDR3 DNA reads as TGTGCCACCAGCAGAGATGGGGCGGAAGCCAAAAACATTCAGTACTTC.

The CDR3 sequence: CASSQLPGLYEQYF. Here the CDR3 DNA reads TGTGCCAGCAGTCAGCTTCCAGGGCTCTACGAGCAGTACTTC. V and J are TRBV6-5 and TRBJ2-7, with D perhaps TRBD1 (5 bases). This CDR3 comprises 14 residues. Germline values: CDR1 MNHEY, CDR2 SVGAGI. The V end was cut by 5 bases, the J end by 3 bases, with 14 bases between.

V gene TRBV6-4 combines with J gene TRBJ2-1, with 10 bases aligning to TRBD2. V shed 3 bases and J 2 bases; nucleotides not matched to a gene: 4. The CDR3 contains 16 residues. CDR1 and CDR2 (germline): MRHNA, SNTAGT. The CDR3 sequence: CASSEAGGLTYNEQFF. The CDR3 DNA reads as TGTGCCAGCAGTGAAGCGGGAGGGTTAACCTACAATGAGCAGTTCTTC.

This clone was recorded only once. This chain connects TRBV7-6 to TRBJ2-5; D is unclear. With 5 bases removed from V and 4 bases from J, the gap between germline ends came to 2 bases. CDR1 SGHVS and CDR2 FNYEAQ come from the germline V gene. The CDR3 contains 10 residues. This CDR3 reads CASSLETQYF. In DNA, the CDR3 is TGTGCCAGCAGCCTAGAGACCCAGTACTTC.

This sequence joins TRBV27 and TRBJ2-7; 8 positions agree with TRBD1. Germline CDR1 and CDR2: MNHEY and SMNVEV (reference sequence). V lost 5 bases to trimming and J lost 2 bases; unmatched junction nucleotides: 11. This CDR3 spans 16 amino acids. The CDR3 nucleotides read TGTGCCAGCAGTCCAGAGACAGGGGTCTCAACCTACGAGCAGTACTTC. Its translation is CASSPETGVSTYEQYF.

The chain uses TRBV28 and TRBJ1-2, with D perhaps matching TRBD1 (6 bases). The V end lost 8 bases, the J end lost 3 bases, and 16 bases lay between the germline ends. The length of the CDR3 is 14 residues. From germline, CDR1 is MDHEN and CDR2 SYDVKM. The CDR3 nucleotides read TGTGCCAGCGGCTTCCTAGGGGGAGACTATGGCTACACCTTC. Translating gives CASGFLGGDYGYTF.

The CDR3 is CASRGYRPNYGYTF. The DNA for the CDR3 is TGTGCCAGCCGGGGGTATAGACCTAACTATGGCTACACCTTC. The chain employs TRBV7-9 and TRBJ1-2; TRBD1 might be the D (5 bases). The CDR3 spans 14 residues. Germline V CDR1 and CDR2: SEHNR, FQNEAQ (reference sequence). V gave up 8 bases and J gave up 0 bases, with 13 bases separating them.

The genes are TRBV6-1 and TRBJ1-2; 9 nucleotides line up with TRBD1. This CDR3 has 15 amino acids. In germline, CDR1 is MNHNS, CDR2 SASEGT. V lost 3 bases and J lost 2; bases outside the gene matches: 4. The CDR3 coding sequence is TGTGCCAGCAGTGAGGGGGACAGGGCGAACTATGGCTACACCTTC. Translating gives CASSEGDRANYGYTF.

This clone was seen just once. In nucleotides, the CDR3 is TGTGCCAGCAGCCAATTCGGCGGGACGGGGAGGGAGACCCAGTACTTC. Protein sequence: CASSQFGGTGRETQYF. The V call is TRBV16, the J call TRBJ2-5, with a tentative D call TRBD2 (6 bases). V lost 1 base and J 5 bases, leaving 17 bases between the germline ends. Germline CDR1 reads KGHSY; CDR2 reads FQNENV. CDR3 length: 16 residues.

Here the CDR3 reads CASSQALAKKETQYF. CDR3 bases: TGTGCCAGCAGCCAAGCGCTAGCGAAAAAAGAGACCCAGTACTTC. The gene calls are TRBV14 and TRBJ2-5, with D maybe TRBD2 (6 bases). The ends were cut back, 1 base at V and 3 bases at J, with 12 bases in the middle. The CDR3 contains 15 residues. Germline V gene sequence: CDR1 SGHDN, CDR2 FVKESK.